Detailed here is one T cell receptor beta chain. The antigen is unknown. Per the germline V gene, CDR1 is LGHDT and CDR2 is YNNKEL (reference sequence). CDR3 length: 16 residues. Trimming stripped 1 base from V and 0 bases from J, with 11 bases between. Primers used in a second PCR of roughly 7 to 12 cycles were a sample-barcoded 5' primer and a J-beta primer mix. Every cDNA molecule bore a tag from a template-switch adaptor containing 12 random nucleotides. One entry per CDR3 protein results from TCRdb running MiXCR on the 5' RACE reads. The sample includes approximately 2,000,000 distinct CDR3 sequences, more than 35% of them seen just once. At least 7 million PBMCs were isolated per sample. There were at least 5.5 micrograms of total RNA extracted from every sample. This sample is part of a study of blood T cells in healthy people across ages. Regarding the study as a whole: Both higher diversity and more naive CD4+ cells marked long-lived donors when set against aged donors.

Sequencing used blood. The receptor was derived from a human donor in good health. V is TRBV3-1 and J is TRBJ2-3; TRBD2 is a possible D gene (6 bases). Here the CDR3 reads CASSQALGTSTDTQYF. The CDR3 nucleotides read TGTGCCAGCAGCCAAGCACTCGGGACTAGCACAGATACGCAGTATTTT.